The source of this T cell receptor beta chain is a study of siplizumab effects on memory and regulatory T cells. This table comes from immunoSEQ multiplex PCR, and its TCRdb copy is limited to in-frame clones, with some not included. This sample has 90,000 to 120,000 clones; 80% to 95% occur once, and the top ten carry more than 2.5%. As to this clone: Antigen specificity is unknown.

Overall study findings and caveats: It seemed that naive T cells were more diverse than memory cells and were major contributors to the alloresponse. Mappable alloreactive CD4+ clones came from Treg cells about 66% of the time on average with siplizumab, against approximately 26% in controls.

The material sequenced was CD4+ T cells sorted from blood. The clonotype was recovered from a human donor in good health. Some clones in this sample may be carry-over from other donors' samples.

The CDR3 protein is CASGPAVGSYGYTF. The CDR3 nucleotides read TGTGCTAGTGGTCCCGCCGTCGGTTCCTATGGCTACACCTTC. This chain links TRBV12-5 with TRBJ1-2; no definite D call. Germline-derived CDR1 and CDR2 are LGHNT and FRNRAP. CDR3 size: 14 residues. V lost 5 bases and J 4 bases, leaving 14 bases between the germline ends.